This T cell receptor (beta chain) originates from a study of cytomegalovirus exposure and HLA in healthy donors. This PCR relied on a set of 60 Vbeta primers and 13 Jbeta primers. Only in-frame clones appear in the TCRdb table, and some are missing; sequencing was by immunoSEQ multiplex PCR. The sample comprises fewer than 200,000 clones, less than 90% of which are singletons, and 0.2% to 0.3% rests with the top ten. This clone was seen a single time. The antigen remains undetermined. From germline, CDR1 is MGHDK and CDR2 SYGVNS. The trim removed 7 bases at V and 3 bases at J, leaving 11 bases unmatched. The CDR3 is 16 amino acids. Study-level points and caveats: Common viral pathogens were later found to be apparently linked to several of the most significant clusters.

The V gene is TRBV25-1, the J gene TRBJ2-4, with 8 bases matching TRBD2. The sample was PBMCs. The source of this sequence is a girl less than two years old in good health and CMV-seronegative. The CDR3 region is CASILGGGCDKNIQYF. The CDR3 nucleotides read TGTGCCAGCATCCTCGGGGGGGGATGTGACAAAAACATTCAGTACTTC. The complete variable domain, with remaining parts taken from reference TRBV25-1 and TRBJ2-4, reads EADIYQTPRYLVIGTGKKITLECSQTMGHDKMYWYQQDPGMELHLIHYSYGVNSTEKGDLSSESTVSRIRTEHFPLTLESARPSHTSQYLCASILGGGCDKNIQYFGAGTRLSVL.